This TCR beta chain was recorded in a study of blood T cell repertoires in COVID-19. As for the study in general: Recovered participants had two consecutive negative NP/OP PCR tests, healthcare professional clearance, or symptom resolution. Both acute and convalescent COVID-19 samples were obtained from the United States, Italy and Spain.

CDR3 length: 13 amino acids. The germline V gene has CDR1 LGHNA and CDR2 YSLEER. V gave up 3 bases and J gave up 7 bases, with 12 bases separating them. Here immunoSEQ multiplex PCR was the method, and the copy in TCRdb shows in-frame clones only, minus some. The table has fewer than 150,000 clones, roughly 84% seen once. The age range of participants was 18 to 89 years, with residence in some 25 US areas. This TCR was sampled from a man in his fifties or sixties in a cohort exposed to, infected with or recovered from COVID-19 (not recorded which). The rearrangement uses TRBV4-3 and TRBJ2-5, with D possibly TRBD2 on 5 matching bases. Sequencing input: PBMCs or T cells enriched from blood (not recorded which). The CDR3 loop reads CASSHLPGRTQYF. The CDR3 DNA reads as TGCGCCAGCAGCCACCTCCCGGGAAGGACCCAGTACTTC.